This T cell receptor (beta chain) came from a study of lymphopenia after photon versus proton radiotherapy. TCRdb keeps only in-frame clones here, not all; method: immunoSEQ multiplex PCR. Of 25,000 to 35,000 clones in the sample, 89% were seen once. General study points: Survival link was tested only in deceased patients; proton benefit remains a possibility. Relative stability marked proton patients; photon patients lost diversity and naive cells. Oligoclonal CD8+ Temra expansion after nadir drove photon patients' diversity drop.

Germline lookup yields CDR1 LNHDA and CDR2 SQIVND (reference sequence). The CDR3 spans 15 residues. The ends lost 7 bases at V and 6 bases at J; junction bases unmatched: 6. The table lists this clone with a count of one. Antigen specificity is unknown. The receptor comes from a woman aged 70-85 years with pancreatic cancer. Some clones in this sample may be carry-over from other donors' samples. The V gene is TRBV19, the J gene TRBJ2-2, with 12 bases matching TRBD2. Material: peripheral blood, obtained from a patient treated with proton-based radiotherapy. CDR3 nucleotides: TGTGCCAGTATCGGACTAGCGGGAAAACCCGGGGAGCTGTTTTTT. It translates to CASIGLAGKPGELFF.